This TCR beta chain was obtained from a study of blood T cell repertoires in COVID-19. Background on the study: Sample material is recorded as cDNA or gDNA derived from T cells, B-cell-depleted T cells, or PBMCs.

In its sample, this clone was seen once. Germline V CDR1 and CDR2: MNHNY, SVGAGI (reference sequence). This CDR3 has 16 residues. Germline trimming cut 2 bases from V and 5 bases from J; bases unmatched to any gene: 11. Original methodology: Estimation of nucleated cell counts was performed using reference gene primer amplification. Assay: immunoSEQ multiplex PCR; the TCRdb copy retains only in-frame clones and omits some. That table is the source of V, J and clone size, and D and trimming were worked out from the DNA. The data contain under 350,000 clones, roughly 85% of them singletons. V gene TRBV6-6 combines with J gene TRBJ2-7; 8 bases agree with TRBD1. The sequence came from a human donor in a cohort sampled during active COVID-19. Sequencing was done on a sample of peripheral blood. CDR3 loop: CASSYPQVGQEHEQYF. CDR3 nucleotide sequence: TGTGCCAGCAGTTACCCGCAGGTGGGACAGGAACACGAGCAGTACTTC.